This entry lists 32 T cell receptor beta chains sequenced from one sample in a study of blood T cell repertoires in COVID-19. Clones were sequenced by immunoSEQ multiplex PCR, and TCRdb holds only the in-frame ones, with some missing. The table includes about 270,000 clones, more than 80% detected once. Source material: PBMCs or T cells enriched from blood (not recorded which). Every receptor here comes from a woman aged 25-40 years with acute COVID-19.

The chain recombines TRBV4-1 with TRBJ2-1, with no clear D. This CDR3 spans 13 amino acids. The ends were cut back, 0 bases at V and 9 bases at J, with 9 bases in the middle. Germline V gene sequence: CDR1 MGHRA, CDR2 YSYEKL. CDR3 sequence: CASSQDLSVEQFF. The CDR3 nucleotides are TGCGCCAGCAGCCAAGATCTTTCGGTTGAGCAGTTCTTC.

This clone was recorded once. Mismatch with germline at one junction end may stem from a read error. For the CDR3, the DNA is TGTGCCAGCAGTGGGGAAAGGGGCCAAAAGACAGTCTTC. As protein: CASSGERGQKTVF. The chain couples TRBV12-3 or TRBV12-4 to TRBJ2-1, with D maybe TRBD1 (5 bases). The CDR3 runs 13 residues.

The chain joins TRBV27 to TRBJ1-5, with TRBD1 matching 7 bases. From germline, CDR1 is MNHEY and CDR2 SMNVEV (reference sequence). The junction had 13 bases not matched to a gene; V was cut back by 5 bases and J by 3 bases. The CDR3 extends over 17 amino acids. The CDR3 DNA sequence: TGTGCCAGCAGTCGACTTGGACAGGCTAAGCACAATCAGCCCCAGCATTTT. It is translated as CASSRLGQAKHNQPQHF.

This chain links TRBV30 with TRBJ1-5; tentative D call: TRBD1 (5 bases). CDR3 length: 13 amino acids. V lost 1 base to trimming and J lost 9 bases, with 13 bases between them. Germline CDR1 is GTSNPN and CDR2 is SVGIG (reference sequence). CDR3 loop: CAWSGTRGGPQHF. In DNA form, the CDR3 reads TGTGCCTGGAGTGGGACTCGGGGGGGGCCCCAGCATTTT.

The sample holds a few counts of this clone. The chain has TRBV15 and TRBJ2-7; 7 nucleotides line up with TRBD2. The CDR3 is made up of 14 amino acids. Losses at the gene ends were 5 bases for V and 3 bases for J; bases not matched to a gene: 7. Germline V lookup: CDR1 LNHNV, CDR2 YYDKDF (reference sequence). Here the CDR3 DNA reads TGTGCCACCAGCTATACCGGGACTAACTACGAGCAGTACTTC. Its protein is CATSYTGTNYEQYF.

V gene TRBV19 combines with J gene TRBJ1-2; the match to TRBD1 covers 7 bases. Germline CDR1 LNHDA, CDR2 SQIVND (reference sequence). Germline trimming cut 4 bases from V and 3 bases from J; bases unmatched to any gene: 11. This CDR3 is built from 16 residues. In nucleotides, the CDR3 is TGTGCCAGTAGTAAGGGACAGAAGGGACTTCACTATGGCTACACCTTC. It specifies CASSKGQKGLHYGYTF.

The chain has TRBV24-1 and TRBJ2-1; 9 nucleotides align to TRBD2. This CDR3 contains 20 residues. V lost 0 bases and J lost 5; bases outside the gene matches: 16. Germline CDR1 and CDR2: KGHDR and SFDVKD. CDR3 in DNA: TGTGCCACCAGTGATTTGCGAAAGCGGGAGGAGTTCCATCCTGACAATGAGCAGTTCTTC. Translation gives CATSDLRKREEFHPDNEQFF.

Here the CDR3 DNA reads TGCACCAGCAGCCAACCCCGGGACAGGGATAATTCACCCCTCCACTTT. This encodes CTSSQPRDRDNSPLHF. This chain joins TRBV1 and TRBJ1-6; TRBD1 is the table's D call, not checked against the DNA. TRBV1 is a pseudogene segment. The CDR3 covers 16 residues.

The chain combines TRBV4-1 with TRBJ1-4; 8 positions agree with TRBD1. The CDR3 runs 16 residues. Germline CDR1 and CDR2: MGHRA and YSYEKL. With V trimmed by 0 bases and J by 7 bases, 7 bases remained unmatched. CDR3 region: CASSQDPRGRGEKLFF. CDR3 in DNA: TGCGCCAGCAGCCAAGATCCCAGGGGGCGCGGTGAAAAACTGTTTTTT.

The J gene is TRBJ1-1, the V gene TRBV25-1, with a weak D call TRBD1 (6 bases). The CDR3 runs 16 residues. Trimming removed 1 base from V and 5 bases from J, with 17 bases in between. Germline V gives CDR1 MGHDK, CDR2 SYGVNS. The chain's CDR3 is CASSESLLDSWTEAFF. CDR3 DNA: TGTGCCAGCAGTGAATCTCTGCTGGACAGTTGGACTGAAGCTTTCTTT.

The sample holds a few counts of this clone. CDR3 bases: TGTGCCAGCAGCTTAGTGTCGGGGGGCGCGACTGAAGCTTTCTTT. This encodes CASSLVSGGATEAFF. The chain is built from TRBV7-9 and TRBJ1-1, with a tentative D call TRBD1 (6 bases). V was shortened by 1 base and J by 5 bases, with 14 bases between the two germline ends. Germline CDR1 reads SEHNR; CDR2 reads FQNEAQ (reference sequence). The CDR3 is 15 amino acids.

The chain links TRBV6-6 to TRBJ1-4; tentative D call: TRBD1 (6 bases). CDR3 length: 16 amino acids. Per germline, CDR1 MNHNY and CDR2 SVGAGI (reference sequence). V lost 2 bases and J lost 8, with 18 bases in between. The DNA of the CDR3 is TGTGCCAGCAGTTACCCAGGGGTTGGTCGTCGCGAAAAACTGTTTTTT. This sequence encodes CASSYPGVGRREKLFF.

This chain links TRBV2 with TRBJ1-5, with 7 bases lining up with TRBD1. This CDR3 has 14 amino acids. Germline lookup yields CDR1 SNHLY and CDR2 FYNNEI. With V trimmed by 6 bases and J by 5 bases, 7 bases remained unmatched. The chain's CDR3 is CASRRQGVDQPQHF. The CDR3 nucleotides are TGTGCCAGCAGAAGGCAGGGGGTTGATCAGCCCCAGCATTTT.

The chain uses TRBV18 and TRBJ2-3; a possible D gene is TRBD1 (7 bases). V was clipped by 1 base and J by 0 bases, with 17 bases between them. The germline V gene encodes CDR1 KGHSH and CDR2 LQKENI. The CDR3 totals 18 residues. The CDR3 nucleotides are TGTGCCAGCTCACCACAAGGCCAGGGGGGAACTAGCACAGATACGCAGTATTTT. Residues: CASSPQGQGGTSTDTQYF.

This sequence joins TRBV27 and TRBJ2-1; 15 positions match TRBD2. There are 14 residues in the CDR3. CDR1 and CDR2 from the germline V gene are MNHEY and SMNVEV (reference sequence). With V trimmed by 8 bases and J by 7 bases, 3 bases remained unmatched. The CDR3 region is CASQGTSGRNEQFF. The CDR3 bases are TGTGCCAGCCAAGGGACTAGCGGGAGGAATGAGCAGTTCTTC.

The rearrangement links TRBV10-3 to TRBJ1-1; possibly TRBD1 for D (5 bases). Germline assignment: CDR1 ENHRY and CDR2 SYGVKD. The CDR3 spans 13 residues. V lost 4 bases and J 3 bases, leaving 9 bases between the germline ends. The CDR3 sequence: CAISGGRDTEAFF. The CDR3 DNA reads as TGTGCCATCAGTGGGGGCAGGGACACTGAAGCTTTCTTT.

CDR3 coding DNA: TGCGCCAGCAGCCCGACAGGGGTTAATCAGCCCCAGCATTTT. As protein: CASSPTGVNQPQHF. The gene calls are TRBV5-1 and TRBJ1-5, with 8 bases matching TRBD1. Unmatched junction bases numbered 4, after V lost 4 bases and J lost 4 bases. Germline CDR1 is SGHRS and CDR2 is YFSETQ. The CDR3 contains 14 residues.

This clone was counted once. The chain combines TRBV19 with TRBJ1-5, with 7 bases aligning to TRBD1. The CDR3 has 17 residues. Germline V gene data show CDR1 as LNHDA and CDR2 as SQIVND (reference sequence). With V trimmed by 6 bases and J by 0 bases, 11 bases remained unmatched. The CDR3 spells CASSRDSPLNSNQPQHF. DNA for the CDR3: TGTGCCAGTAGCCGGGACAGTCCATTGAATAGCAATCAGCCCCAGCATTTT.

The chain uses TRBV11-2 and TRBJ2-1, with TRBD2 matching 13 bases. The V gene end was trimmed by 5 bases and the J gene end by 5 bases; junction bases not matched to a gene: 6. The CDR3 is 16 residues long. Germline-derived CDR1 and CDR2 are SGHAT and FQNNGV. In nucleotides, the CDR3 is TGTGCCAGCAGCATCGGGACTAGCGGGAAGGACAATGAGCAGTTCTTC. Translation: CASSIGTSGKDNEQFF.

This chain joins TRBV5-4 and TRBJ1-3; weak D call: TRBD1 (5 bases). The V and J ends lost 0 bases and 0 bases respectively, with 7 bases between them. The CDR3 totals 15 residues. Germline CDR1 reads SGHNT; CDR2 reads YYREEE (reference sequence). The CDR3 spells CASSLDQGSGNTIYF. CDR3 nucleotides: TGTGCCAGCAGCTTGGACCAGGGCTCTGGAAACACCATATATTTT.

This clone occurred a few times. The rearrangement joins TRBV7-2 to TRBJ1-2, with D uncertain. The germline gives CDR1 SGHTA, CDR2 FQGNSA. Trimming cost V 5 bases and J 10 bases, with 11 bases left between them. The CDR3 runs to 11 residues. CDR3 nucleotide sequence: TGTGCCAGCAGCCCCGCACTTTACTACACCTTC. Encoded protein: CASSPALYYTF.

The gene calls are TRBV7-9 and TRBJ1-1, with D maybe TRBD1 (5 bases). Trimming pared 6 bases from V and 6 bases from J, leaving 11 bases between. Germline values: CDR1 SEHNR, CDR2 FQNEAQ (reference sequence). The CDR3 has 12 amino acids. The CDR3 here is CASSLIGAEAFF. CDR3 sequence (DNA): TGTGCCAGCAGTCTGATAGGGGCTGAAGCTTTCTTT.

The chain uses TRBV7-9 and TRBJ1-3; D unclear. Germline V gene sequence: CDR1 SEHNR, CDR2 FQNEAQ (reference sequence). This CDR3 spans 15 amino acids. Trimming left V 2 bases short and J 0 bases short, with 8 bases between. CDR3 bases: TGTGCCAGCAGCTTAATGGGCAACTCTGGAAACACCATATATTTT. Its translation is CASSLMGNSGNTIYF.

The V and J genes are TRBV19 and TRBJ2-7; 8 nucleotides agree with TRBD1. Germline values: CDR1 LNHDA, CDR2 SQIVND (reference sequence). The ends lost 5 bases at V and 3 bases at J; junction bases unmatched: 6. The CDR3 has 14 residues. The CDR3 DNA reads TGTGCCAGTAGTTCTACAGGGGGATACTACGAGCAGTACTTC. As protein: CASSSTGGYYEQYF.

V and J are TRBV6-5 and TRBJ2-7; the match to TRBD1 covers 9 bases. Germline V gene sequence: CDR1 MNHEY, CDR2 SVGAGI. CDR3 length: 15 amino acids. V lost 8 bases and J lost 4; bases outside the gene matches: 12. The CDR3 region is CASDSLGQGFYEQYF. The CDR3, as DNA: TGTGCCAGCGACTCCTTGGGACAGGGCTTTTACGAGCAGTACTTC.

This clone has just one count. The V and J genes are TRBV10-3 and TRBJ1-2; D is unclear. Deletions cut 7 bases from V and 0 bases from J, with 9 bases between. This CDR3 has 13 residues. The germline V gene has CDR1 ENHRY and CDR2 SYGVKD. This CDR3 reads CAITGRTNYGYTF. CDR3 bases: TGTGCCATCACGGGGAGAACTAACTATGGCTACACCTTC.

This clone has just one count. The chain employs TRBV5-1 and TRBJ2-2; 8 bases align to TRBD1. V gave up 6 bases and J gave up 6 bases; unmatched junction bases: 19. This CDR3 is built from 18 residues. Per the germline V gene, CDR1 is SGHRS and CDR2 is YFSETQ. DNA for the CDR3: TGCGCCAGCACGTTCCAAACCTTCTCAGGGGGCGCCCCCGGGGAGCTGTTTTTT. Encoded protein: CASTFQTFSGGAPGELFF.

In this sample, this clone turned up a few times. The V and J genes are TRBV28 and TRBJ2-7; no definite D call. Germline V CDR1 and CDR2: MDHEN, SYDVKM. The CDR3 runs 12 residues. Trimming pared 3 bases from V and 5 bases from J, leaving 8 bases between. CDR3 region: CASSFLSNEQYF. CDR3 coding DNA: TGTGCCAGCAGTTTTTTGAGTAACGAGCAGTACTTC.

Written as DNA, the CDR3 is TGCAGCGTTATAGGACAGGGGATGGGTGGGCCCCAGCATTTT. It is translated as CSVIGQGMGGPQHF. This chain connects TRBV29-1 to TRBJ1-5; 9 nucleotides line up with TRBD1. The length of the CDR3 is 14 residues. V dropped 5 bases and J dropped 9; count of bases not matched to a gene: 11. CDR1 is SQVTM, CDR2 ANQGSEA, per germline.

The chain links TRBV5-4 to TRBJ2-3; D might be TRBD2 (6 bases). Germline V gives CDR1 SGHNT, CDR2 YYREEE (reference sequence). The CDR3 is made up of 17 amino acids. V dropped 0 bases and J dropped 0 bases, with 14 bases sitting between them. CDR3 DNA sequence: TGTGCCAGCAGCTTGGAAGGTGCGGGAACTAGCACAGATACGCAGTATTTT. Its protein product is CASSLEGAGTSTDTQYF. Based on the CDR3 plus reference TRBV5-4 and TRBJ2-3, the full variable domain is ETGVTQSPTHLIKTRGQQVTLRCSSQSGHNTVSWYQQALGQGPQFIFQYYREEENGRGNFPPRFSGLQFPNYSSELNVNALELDDSALYLCASSLEGAGTSTDTQYFGPGTRLTVL.

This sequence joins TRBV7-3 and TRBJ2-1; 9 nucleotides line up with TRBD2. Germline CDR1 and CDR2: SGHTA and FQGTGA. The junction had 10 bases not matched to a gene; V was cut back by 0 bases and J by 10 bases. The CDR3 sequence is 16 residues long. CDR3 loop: CASSLTGSGSFGEQFF. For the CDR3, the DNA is TGTGCCAGCAGCTTAACTGGTAGCGGGAGTTTCGGGGAGCAGTTCTTC.

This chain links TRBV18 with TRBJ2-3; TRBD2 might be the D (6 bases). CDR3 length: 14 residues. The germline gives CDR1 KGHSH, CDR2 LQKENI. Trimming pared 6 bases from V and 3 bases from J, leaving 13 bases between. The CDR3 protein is CASSRGYVTDTQYF. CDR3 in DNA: TGTGCCAGCTCCCGGGGGTATGTGACAGATACGCAGTATTTT.